Listed below are T cell receptor beta chains from one sample, sequenced in a study of blood T cell repertoires in COVID-19. TCRdb's copy holds only in-frame clones and misses some; the assay was immunoSEQ multiplex PCR. The repertoire includes 150,000 to 200,000 clones, 65% to 80% of them detected once, and about 17% sits in the top ten. Source material: PBMCs or T cells enriched from blood (not recorded which). These receptors originate from a woman aged 45-60 years with acute COVID-19. Both conserved end residues are part of each CDR3. A D gene is named only where the DNA matches it firmly. Size values are once, few and many counts, or a class for expanded clones, and some rows have none.

size: NA
J: TRBJ2-3
D: TRBD2
V: TRBV7-3
DNA: TGTGCCAGCAGCGCGGGGCTAGCGGGGGTTGGAACGCAGTATTTT
CDR3: CASSAGLAGVGTQYF

size: many
J: TRBJ1-5
D: TRBD1
V: TRBV4-1
DNA: TGCGCCAGCAGCCAAACCTCACAGGGGGGACGACAGCCCCAGCATTTT
CDR3: CASSQTSQGGRQPQHF

size: NA
J: TRBJ1-1
D: NA
V: TRBV27
DNA: TGTGCCAGCAGTTTCGGGGGGTACACTGAAGCTTTCTTT
CDR3: CASSFGGYTEAFF

size: NA
J: TRBJ1-3
D: NA
V: TRBV10-2
DNA: TGCGCCAGCAGTGGTAGAACAGGCGTCTCTGGAAACACCATATATTTT
CDR3: CASSGRTGVSGNTIYF

size: few
J: TRBJ1-6
D: TRBD1
V: TRBV6-6
DNA: TGTGCCAGCAGTTACTGGGACAGGGGTAGTGCACCCCTCCACTTT
CDR3: CASSYWDRGSAPLHF

size: NA
J: TRBJ1-3
D: NA
V: TRBV7-2
DNA: TGTGCCAGCAGCTTAGTAGCAGGACTTTCTCGGAACACCATATATTTT
CDR3: CASSLVAGLSRNTIYF

size: NA
J: TRBJ2-5
D: NA
V: TRBV5-1
DNA: TGCGCCAGCAGCAGGGACACCGAAGAGACCCAGTACTTC
CDR3: CASSRDTEETQYF

size: NA
J: TRBJ1-1
D: TRBD1
V: TRBV4-1
DNA: TGCGCCAGCAGCCAAGTAGGGACAGAGAACACTGAAGCTTTCTTT
CDR3: CASSQVGTENTEAFF

size: NA
J: TRBJ1-6
D: NA
V: TRBV6-2/TRBV6-3
DNA: TGTGCCAGCAGTTACTCGACCCTCCAGGGGCTCGGCTCACCCCTCCACTTT
CDR3: CASSYSTLQGLGSPLHF

size: few
J: TRBJ2-6
D: TRBD1
V: TRBV18
DNA: TGTGCCAGCTCTCAGGGACAGGGGTTGAAAGGGGCCAACGTCCTGACTTTC
CDR3: CASSQGQGLKGANVLTF

size: NA
J: TRBJ1-2
D: TRBD1
V: TRBV6-1
DNA: TGTGCCAGCAGTGAAGGGGGACAGGGGTTTTATGGCTACACCTTC
CDR3: CASSEGGQGFYGYTF

size: NA
J: TRBJ1-2
D: TRBD1
V: TRBV19
DNA: TGTGCCAGTAGTCTGTGGACAGGGGGCGGCTATGGCTACACCTTC
CDR3: CASSLWTGGGYGYTF

size: NA
J: TRBJ1-2
D: NA
V: TRBV5-1
DNA: TGCGCCAGCAGCTCGGGGTTGAGGTCCCGGGCTAACTATGGCTACACCTTC
CDR3: CASSSGLRSRANYGYTF

size: many
J: TRBJ1-1
D: NA
V: TRBV24-1
DNA: TGTGCCACCAGTGAACAGGGACGGGCTTTCTTT
CDR3: CATSEQGRAFF

size: NA
J: TRBJ2-1
D: TRBD2
V: TRBV7-2
DNA: TGTGCCAGCAGCTTCCCCCCCGGGGGGGCCAATGAGCAGTTCTTC
CDR3: CASSFPPGGANEQFF

size: once
J: TRBJ1-5
D: TRBD1
V: TRBV19
DNA: TGTGCCAGTAGCCGTCCGGGACAGGTCTTTAGCAATCAGCCCCAGCATTTT
CDR3: CASSRPGQVFSNQPQHF

size: NA
J: TRBJ1-5
D: NA
V: TRBV29-1
DNA: TGCAGCGTCGCCTTGAGCGGGGGCAATCAGCCCCAGCATTTT
CDR3: CSVALSGGNQPQHF

size: few
J: TRBJ1-4
D: NA
V: TRBV18
DNA: TGTGCCAGCTCACCACCGGGTCAGGGAAGGGGTGAAAAACTGTTTTTT
CDR3: CASSPPGQGRGEKLFF

size: NA
J: TRBJ1-5
D: NA
V: TRBV5-6
DNA: TGTGCCAGCAGCTTGGTTAACAGCCCGAATCAGCCCCAGCATTTT
CDR3: CASSLVNSPNQPQHF

size: NA
J: TRBJ1-6
D: NA
V: TRBV4-1
DNA: TGCGCCAGCAGCCAAGATGGAGGGCTAAGTTATAATTCACCCCTCCACTTT
CDR3: CASSQDGGLSYNSPLHF

size: NA
J: TRBJ1-1
D: NA
V: TRBV7-9
DNA: TGTGCCAGCAGCTTAGGAGGGCAGAACACTGAAGCTTTCTTT
CDR3: CASSLGGQNTEAFF

size: NA
J: TRBJ1-1
D: TRBD1
V: TRBV5-4
DNA: TGTGCCAGCAGCTTGGACAGGGGGTGGACCACTGAAGCTTTCTTT
CDR3: CASSLDRGWTTEAFF

size: NA
J: TRBJ1-5
D: NA
V: TRBV20-1
DNA: TGCAGTGCTAGTAGGGGTTCCAACAATCAGCCCCAGCATTTT
CDR3: CSASRGSNNQPQHF

size: NA
J: TRBJ1-2
D: NA
V: TRBV10-3
DNA: TGTGCCATCAGGCCGGGAATTAACTATGGCTACACCTTC
CDR3: CAIRPGINYGYTF

size: NA
J: TRBJ1-2
D: NA
V: TRBV6-5
DNA: TGTGCCAGTTGCCCGGTATACGGGGGGAACTATGGCTACACCTTC
CDR3: CASCPVYGGNYGYTF

size: NA
J: TRBJ1-5
D: TRBD1
V: TRBV18
DNA: TGTGCCAGCTCACCACACGACAGGGGGCTACAGCCCCAGCATTTT
CDR3: CASSPHDRGLQPQHF

size: NA
J: TRBJ2-3
D: NA
V: TRBV28
DNA: TGTGCCAGCAGAAGCGTCGGAGTAGCGGTCACAGATACGCAGTATTTT
CDR3: CASRSVGVAVTDTQYF